This entry is about one TCR beta chain. Its antigen remains unknown. The source of the sample is a study of T cell responses to AZD1222 COVID-19 vaccine. Points from the study as a whole: Baseline antibody screening turned up just a handful of seropositive AZD1222 recipients. Breadth and depth of Spike-specific TCRs rose after two AZD1222 doses. White British donors predominated, females outnumbered males, and clonal diversity was possibly underestimated. Nearly half of spike-specific TCRs reportedly go after variant regions that carry no mutations.

This CDR3 spans 14 amino acids. Germline V gives CDR1 SGDLS, CDR2 YYNGEE. The V and J ends lost 0 bases and 1 base respectively, with 7 bases between them. Measured with immunoSEQ multiplex PCR; TCRdb has only the in-frame clones, and not every one. The table shows some 200,000 clones, with 88% occurring only once. This TCR was recovered from an adult who received the AZD1222 COVID-19 vaccine. V and J are TRBV9 and TRBJ2-5; D unresolved. The sample here was peripheral blood, taken 28 days after the second AZD1222 dose. The chain's CDR3 is CASSVGSLQETQYF. The DNA for the CDR3 is TGTGCCAGCAGCGTAGGGTCGCTCCAAGAGACCCAGTACTTC.